The 20 T cell receptor beta chains in this list originate from one sample, sequenced in a study of identical twins. TCRdb re-derived calls from the 5' RACE reads in MiXCR, one entry per CDR3 protein. The sample includes 1.5 million to 2 million distinct CDR3 sequences, about 31% seen only once; the top ten take 0.25% to 0.3%. Source material: cord blood. The receptors were sampled from a newborn girl in good health.

V gene TRBV20-1 combines with J gene TRBJ2-4, with D tentatively TRBD2 (6 bases). The length of the CDR3 is 15 residues. V shed 0 bases and J shed 4 bases, with 13 bases lying between them. The V gene's germline CDR1 is DFQATT and CDR2 SNEGSKA (reference sequence). CDR3 residues: CSARDNGGVKNIQYF. The CDR3 nucleotides are TGCAGTGCTAGAGATAACGGCGGGGTGAAAAACATTCAGTACTTC.

As concerns this clonotype: It may be a read error: a sequence one base away is much more abundant. The chain has TRBV4-1 and TRBJ2-7, with 8 positions matching TRBD2. The germline V gene has CDR1 MGHRA and CDR2 YSYEKL. This CDR3 comprises 16 residues. The CDR3 DNA reads as TGCGCCAGCAGCCAGGTAACCTTAGCGGGAAGCTACGAGCAGTGCTTC. This encodes CASSQVTLAGSYEQCF.

The chain has TRBV20-1 and TRBJ1-2; 9 bases fit TRBD1. This CDR3 is built from 15 residues. Germline loops: CDR1 DFQATT, CDR2 SNEGSKA (reference sequence). V shed 0 bases, J shed 4 bases, and the junction held 6 bases outside the gene matches. For the CDR3, the DNA is TGCAGTGCTAGAGAGACAGGGGGACTTCTCTATGGCTACACCTTC. Residues: CSARETGGLLYGYTF.

This clonotype was observed a handful of times. J is TRBJ2-4 and V is TRBV27, with 10 bases fitting TRBD2. The J call is in doubt because the DNA end fits TRBJ2-7 better. The CDR3 runs 16 residues. Germline V gene data show CDR1 as MNHEY and CDR2 as SMNVEV (reference sequence). The CDR3 nucleotides are TGTGCCAGCAGTTTATTACCCAGCGGGGGGGCCTACGAGCAGTACTTC. Its translation: CASSLLPSGGAYEQYF.

The chain employs TRBV5-1 and TRBJ1-1; perhaps TRBD1 as D (6 bases). Germline V gene lookup returns CDR1 SGHRS and CDR2 YFSETQ. The CDR3 length is 14 residues. V gave up 4 bases and J gave up 3 bases, with 13 bases separating them. The CDR3 spells CASSIQGGDTEAFF. The CDR3 DNA reads as TGCGCCAGCAGCATACAGGGAGGGGACACTGAAGCTTTCTTT.

The chain combines TRBV20-1 with TRBJ2-1; D is unclear. V lost 1 base to trimming and J lost 2 bases, with 3 bases between them. The germline gives CDR1 DFQATT, CDR2 SNEGSKA (reference sequence). The CDR3 spans 12 residues. CDR3 in amino acids: CSARVAYNEQFF. The CDR3 bases are TGCAGTGCTAGAGTCGCCTACAATGAGCAGTTCTTC.

The sample holds a few counts of this clonotype. The chain joins TRBV20-1 to TRBJ2-3; 10 positions match TRBD2. After removal of 1 base from V and 5 bases from J, the junction contained 3 bases not matched to a gene. Germline lookup yields CDR1 DFQATT and CDR2 SNEGSKA (reference sequence). The CDR3 totals 14 residues. This CDR3 is CSARGASGGDTQYF. CDR3 nucleotides: TGCAGTGCTAGAGGGGCTAGCGGGGGAGATACGCAGTATTTT.

V and J are TRBV20-1 and TRBJ2-7; 9 bases align to TRBD2. The CDR3 sequence is 14 residues long. CDR1 DFQATT and CDR2 SNEGSKA come from the germline V gene (reference sequence). J lost 7 bases, V lost 6 bases, and 13 bases had no gene match. CDR3 amino acids: CSADGTSKGNEQYF. DNA for the CDR3: TGCAGTGCCGACGGGACTAGCAAGGGCAATGAGCAGTACTTC.

This chain connects TRBV5-1 to TRBJ2-7; D ambiguous. The CDR3 is 17 amino acids. Germline values: CDR1 SGHRS, CDR2 YFSETQ. V was clipped by 1 base and J by 2 bases, with 19 bases between them. The CDR3 loop is CASSLSYRSTGPYEQYF. CDR3 nucleotide sequence: TGCGCCAGCAGCTTGAGTTACCGGTCTACGGGTCCCTACGAGCAGTACTTC.

This chain links TRBV5-6 with TRBJ2-1, with TRBD2 matching over 8 bases. The end of the DNA aligns better with TRBJ2-7, so the J call may be wrong. The CDR3 consists of 15 residues. The V gene's germline CDR1 is SGHDT and CDR2 YYEEEE. CDR3 protein: CASISGSGAYNEQYF. The CDR3, as DNA: TGTGCCAGCATCAGCGGGAGCGGCGCCTACAATGAGCAGTACTTC.

The V and J genes are TRBV10-3 and TRBJ1-2; the match to TRBD1 covers 11 bases. The CDR3 covers 14 residues. Trimming at V came to 3 bases and at J to 4 bases, leaving 1 base not matched to a gene. Germline lookup yields CDR1 ENHRY and CDR2 SYGVKD. The CDR3 region has the DNA TGTGCCATCAGTGATGGACAGGGGGCCTATGGCTACACCTTC. It translates to CAISDGQGAYGYTF.

V usage is TRBV28 and J usage is TRBJ2-5; D gene unclear. The CDR3 loop spans 15 amino acids. CDR1 and CDR2 (germline): MDHEN, SYDVKM. The germline V and J ends were trimmed by 1 base and 11 bases, with 20 bases remaining between them. The CDR3 region is CASSLLRRFSREQYF. The CDR3 DNA sequence: TGTGCCAGCAGTTTATTACGGCGTTTTTCTAGAGAGCAGTACTTC.

Regarding this clonotype: Germline and junction disagree at one end, which may indicate a read error. The chain couples TRBV5-6 to TRBJ1-5; D is undetermined. The CDR3 is made up of 15 amino acids. CDR1 is SGHDT and CDR2 is YYEEEE in the germline V gene. CDR3 nucleotides: TGTGCCAGCAGCTTGGACCGGGTTGGGAATCAGCCCCACCATTTT. This encodes CASSLDRVGNQPHHF.

This chain uses TRBV5-1 with TRBJ1-6, with D perhaps matching TRBD1 (5 bases). The V end was cut by 1 base, the J end by 2 bases, with 7 bases between. Germline-derived CDR1 and CDR2 are SGHRS and YFSETQ. The CDR3 is 15 residues long. This CDR3 is CASSLSTAYNSPLHF. The CDR3 region has the DNA TGCGCCAGCAGCTTGTCGACAGCCTATAATTCACCCCTCCACTTT.

This clonotype was counted a few times. The chain joins TRBV10-2 to TRBJ1-2; weak D call: TRBD1 (6 bases). Between the trimmed V and J ends, which lost 4 bases and 4 bases, there was a span of 13 bases. Germline CDR1 WSHSY, CDR2 SAAADI. This CDR3 is built from 14 residues. The CDR3 region is CASSGGPTGYGYTF. The CDR3 nucleotides are TGCGCCAGCAGTGGGGGGCCGACAGGCTATGGCTACACCTTC.

The CDR3 DNA reads as TGTGCCAGCAGCAAATCTGGACCTAGCGGGAGGGCCCCCCAAGCCAAAAACATTCAGTACTTC. Protein: CASSKSGPSGRAPQAKNIQYF. The gene calls are TRBV21-1 and TRBJ2-4; the table's D call TRBD2 went unverified against the DNA. TRBV21-1 is a pseudogene segment. The CDR3 totals 21 residues.

This clonotype has more than one count but fewer than ten. The CDR3, as DNA: TGTGCCAGCAGCGCCCGACTAGCGGGGGGGCAAAACAATGAGCAGTTCTTC. It specifies CASSARLAGGQNNEQFF. V is TRBV7-2 and J is TRBJ2-1, with 14 nucleotides matching TRBD2. V gave up 5 bases and J gave up 5 bases; unmatched junction bases: 8. CDR1 and CDR2 (germline): SGHTA, FQGNSA. The CDR3 spans 17 residues.

This clonotype was seen only a few times. The chain carries TRBV29-1 and TRBJ2-1, with 12 bases aligning to TRBD2. Per the germline V gene, CDR1 is SQVTM and CDR2 is ANQGSEA. Trimming at V came to 7 bases and at J to 5 bases, leaving 3 bases not matched to a gene. The CDR3 loop spans 13 amino acids. DNA for the CDR3: TGCAGCGGGCTAGCGGGGGGGCACAATGAGCAGTTCTTC. Translation gives CSGLAGGHNEQFF.

This clonotype was detected a few times. This sequence joins TRBV14 and TRBJ2-2; no clear D gene. Trimming took off 4 bases at V and 2 bases at J, with 5 bases between the two ends. The CDR3 length is 13 residues. From germline, CDR1 is SGHDN and CDR2 FVKESK. CDR3 in amino acids: CASSPRNTGELFF. For the CDR3, the DNA is TGTGCCAGCAGCCCGCGAAACACCGGGGAGCTGTTTTTT.

The V call is TRBV20-1, the J call TRBJ1-5, with D possibly matching TRBD1 (6 bases). This CDR3 region has 16 residues. CDR1 is DFQATT and CDR2 is SNEGSKA in the germline V gene (reference sequence). Trimming took 0 bases from V and 1 from J, leaving 13 bases between them. The chain's CDR3 is CSARDLGGLSNQPQHF. The CDR3 coding sequence is TGCAGTGCTAGAGATTTAGGGGGACTGAGCAATCAGCCCCAGCATTTT.